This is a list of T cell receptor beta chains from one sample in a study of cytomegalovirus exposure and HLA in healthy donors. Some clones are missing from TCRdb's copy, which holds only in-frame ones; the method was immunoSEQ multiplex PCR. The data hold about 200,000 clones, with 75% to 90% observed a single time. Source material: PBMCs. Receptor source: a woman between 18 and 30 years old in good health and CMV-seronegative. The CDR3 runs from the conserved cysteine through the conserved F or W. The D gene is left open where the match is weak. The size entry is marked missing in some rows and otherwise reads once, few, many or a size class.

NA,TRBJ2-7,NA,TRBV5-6,CASSPYLSDEQYF,TGTGCCAGCAGCCCCTACCTTTCAGACGAGCAGTACTTC
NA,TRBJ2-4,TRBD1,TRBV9,CASSVGGTGLSIQYF,TGTGCCAGCAGCGTAGGCGGGACAGGACTGAGCATTCAGTACTTC
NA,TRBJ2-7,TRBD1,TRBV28,CASSLALTGGLSYEQYF,TGTGCCAGCAGTTTAGCCCTGACAGGGGGCCTTTCCTACGAGCAGTACTTC
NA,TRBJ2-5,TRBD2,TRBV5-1,CASSFQRLAGEETQYF,TGCGCCAGCAGCTTTCAACGACTAGCGGGAGAAGAGACCCAGTACTTC
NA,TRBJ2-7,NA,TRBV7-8,CASSLGFSYEQYF,TGTGCCAGCAGCTTAGGTTTCTCCTACGAGCAGTACTTC
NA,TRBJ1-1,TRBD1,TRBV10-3,CAISEGAGTEAFF,TGTGCCATCAGCGAGGGGGCTGGGACTGAAGCTTTCTTT
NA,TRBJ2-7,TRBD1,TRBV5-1,CASSLYPPGQGTYEQYF,TGCGCCAGCAGTCTCTATCCTCCGGGACAGGGGACCTACGAGCAGTACTTC
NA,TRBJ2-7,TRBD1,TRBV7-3,CASSKGQFYEQYF,TGTGCCAGCAGCAAGGGACAGTTCTACGAGCAGTACTTC
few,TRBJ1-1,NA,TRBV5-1,CASSIGQLEAFF,TGCGCCAGCAGCATCGGACAGCTTGAAGCTTTCTTT
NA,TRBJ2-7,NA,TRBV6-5,CASRLNQGSEQYF,TGTGCCAGCAGACTAAACCAGGGGTCCGAGCAGTACTTC
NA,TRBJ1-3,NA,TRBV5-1,CASSEASSGNTIYF,TGCGCCAGCAGCGAAGCCTCCTCTGGAAACACCATATATTTT
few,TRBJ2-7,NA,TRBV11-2,CASSPLAVAGQYEQYF,TGTGCCAGCAGCCCACTGGCGGTAGCGGGACAGTACGAGCAGTACTTC
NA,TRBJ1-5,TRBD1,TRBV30,CAWSAQGFNQPQHF,TGTGCCTGGAGTGCACAGGGGTTTAATCAGCCCCAGCATTTT
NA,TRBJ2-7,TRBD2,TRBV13,CASSAGLAFAYEQYF,TGTGCCAGCAGCGCAGGACTAGCGTTTGCCTACGAGCAGTACTTC
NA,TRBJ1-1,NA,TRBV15,CATSRDWSAGRGNTEAFF,TGTGCCACCAGCAGAGATTGGTCTGCCGGGCGGGGGAACACTGAAGCTTTCTTT
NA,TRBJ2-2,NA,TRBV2,CASTPQQLVNTGELFF,TGTGCCAGTACCCCTCAACAACTCGTAAACACCGGGGAGCTGTTTTTT
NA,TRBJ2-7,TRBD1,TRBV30,CAWSVPFPQGANYEQYF,TGTGCCTGGAGTGTCCCATTTCCCCAGGGGGCGAACTACGAGCAGTACTTC
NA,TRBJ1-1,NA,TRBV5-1,CASSSTVNTEAFF,TGCGCCAGCAGCTCGACAGTGAACACTGAAGCTTTCTTT
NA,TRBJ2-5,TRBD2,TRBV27,CASKRSGRAQETQYF,TGTGCCAGCAAGAGAAGCGGGAGGGCCCAAGAGACCCAGTACTTC
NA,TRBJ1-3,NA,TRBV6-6,CASSRPAGLSGNTIYF,TGTGCCAGCAGTCGCCCGGCAGGGCTCTCTGGAAACACCATATATTTT
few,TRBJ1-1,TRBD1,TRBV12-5,CASGTGQGGGTEAFF,TGTGCTAGTGGTACCGGACAGGGGGGAGGCACTGAAGCTTTCTTT
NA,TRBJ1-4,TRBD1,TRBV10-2,CASTGTERMFATNEKLFF,TGCGCCAGCACGGGGACAGAGAGGATGTTTGCAACTAATGAAAAACTGTTTTTT
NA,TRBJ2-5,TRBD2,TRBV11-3,CASAAGGPGSGETQYF,TGTGCCAGCGCAGCGGGAGGGCCAGGGAGTGGGGAGACCCAGTACTTC
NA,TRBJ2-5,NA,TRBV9,CASSVGTDLQETQYF,TGTGCCAGCAGCGTAGGGACAGATCTACAAGAGACCCAGTACTTC
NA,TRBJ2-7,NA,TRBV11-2,CASSFPIGGRRYYEQYF,TGTGCCAGCAGCTTCCCTATAGGGGGGCGGAGGTACTACGAGCAGTACTTC
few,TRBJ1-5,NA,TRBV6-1,CASSVPSNVQGGQPQHF,TGTGCCAGCAGTGTACCGTCCAACGTACAGGGTGGGCAGCCCCAGCATTTT
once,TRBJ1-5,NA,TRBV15,CATSRDPTWLQHF,TGTGCCACCAGCAGAGATCCGACTTGGCTCCAGCATTTT
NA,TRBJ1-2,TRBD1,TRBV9,CASTRQGPYGYTF,TGTGCCAGCACCCGACAGGGCCCCTATGGCTACACCTTC
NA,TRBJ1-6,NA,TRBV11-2,CASSLRRGNSPLHF,TGTGCCAGCAGCCTGAGAAGGGGAAATTCACCCCTCCACTTT
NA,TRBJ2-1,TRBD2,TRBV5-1,CASSFGGTSGDNEQFF,TGCGCCAGCAGCTTCGGTGGGACTAGCGGTGACAATGAGCAGTTCTTC
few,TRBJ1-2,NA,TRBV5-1,CASQGGYGYTF,TGCGCCAGCCAGGGCGGCTATGGCTACACCTTC
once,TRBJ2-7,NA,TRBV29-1,CSAREADYEQYF,TGCAGCGCTAGAGAAGCGGACTACGAGCAGTACTTC
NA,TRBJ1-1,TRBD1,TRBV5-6,CASSLDRGTEAFF,TGTGCCAGCAGCCTGGACAGGGGCACTGAAGCTTTCTTT
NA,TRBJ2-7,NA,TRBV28,CASTSGTLYEQYF,TGTGCCAGCACCTCCGGGACACTTTACGAGCAGTACTTC
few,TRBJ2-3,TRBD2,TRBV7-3,CASSASGSGRDTQYF,TGTGCCAGCAGCGCTAGCGGGAGTGGTCGAGATACGCAGTATTTT
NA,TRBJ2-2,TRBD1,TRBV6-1,CASSVTGRTGELFF,TGTGCCAGCAGTGTGACAGGGCGCACCGGGGAGCTGTTTTTT
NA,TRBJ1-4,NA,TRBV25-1,CASSDSVGVGKLFF,TGTGCCAGCAGTGATTCGGTTGGTGTAGGAAAACTGTTTTTT
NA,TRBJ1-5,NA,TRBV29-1,CSAGGRDQPQHF,TGCAGCGCTGGGGGTAGAGATCAGCCCCAGCATTTT
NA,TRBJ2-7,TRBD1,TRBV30,CAWSVRDRTAYEQYF,TGTGCCTGGAGTGTCCGGGACAGGACGGCCTACGAGCAGTACTTC
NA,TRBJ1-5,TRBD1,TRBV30,CAWSKALGGLGPQHF,TGTGCCTGGAGTAAGGCGTTAGGGGGCTTGGGGCCCCAGCATTTT
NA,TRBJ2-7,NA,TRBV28,CASSSPYEQYF,TGTGCCAGCAGCTCCCCCTACGAGCAGTACTTC
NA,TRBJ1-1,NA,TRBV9,CASSAPTGNTEAFF,TGTGCCAGCAGCGCTCCGACAGGGAACACTGAAGCTTTCTTT
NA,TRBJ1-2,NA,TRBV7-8,CASSRRAGQIYGYTF,TGTGCCAGCAGTCGCAGGGCTGGGCAGATCTATGGCTACACCTTC
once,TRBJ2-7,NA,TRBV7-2,CASSLIGRQTYEQYF,TGTGCCAGCAGCTTAATCGGACGTCAGACCTACGAGCAGTACTTC
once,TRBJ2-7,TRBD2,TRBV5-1,CASRYGLAGDAYEQYF,TGCGCCAGCAGATACGGACTAGCGGGAGACGCCTACGAGCAGTACTTC
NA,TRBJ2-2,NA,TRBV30,CAWSHTGELFF,TGTGCCTGGTCTCACACCGGGGAGCTGTTTTTT
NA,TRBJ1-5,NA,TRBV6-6,CASSPRGRESNQPQHF,TGTGCCAGCAGTCCACGGGGGCGTGAGAGCAATCAGCCCCAGCATTTT
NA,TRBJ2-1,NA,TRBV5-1,CASSEENSYNEQFF,TGCGCCAGCAGCGAGGAAAACTCCTACAATGAGCAGTTCTTC
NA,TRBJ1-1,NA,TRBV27,CASSPGPGRDRTEAFF,TGTGCCAGCAGTCCAGGTCCCGGGAGGGATCGAACTGAAGCTTTCTTT
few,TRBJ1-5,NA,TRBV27,CASSFRGPIEPQHF,TGTGCCAGCAGTTTCCGCGGGCCGATAGAGCCCCAGCATTTT
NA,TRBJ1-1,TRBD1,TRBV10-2,CASSDNWDRGTEAFF,TGCGCCAGCAGTGATAATTGGGACAGGGGCACTGAAGCTTTCTTT
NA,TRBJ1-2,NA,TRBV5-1,CASSVGLLANYGYTF,TGCGCCAGCAGCGTGGGGCTTTTAGCTAACTATGGCTACACCTTC
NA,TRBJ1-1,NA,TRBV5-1,CASSLVAQTRHTEAFF,TGCGCCAGCAGCTTGGTCGCTCAAACCCGGCACACTGAAGCTTTCTTT
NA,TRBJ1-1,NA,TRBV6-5,CASIGNTEAFF,TGTGCCAGCATTGGGAACACTGAAGCTTTCTTT